This T cell receptor beta chain originates from a study of response to subunit inactivated influenza vaccine. General observations from the study: Only a handful of new T cells, the authors suggested, are recruited with each seasonal influenza vaccination.

TCRdb redid the calling of the RT-PCR reads with MiXCR, one entry per CDR3 protein. The data show 400,000 to 550,000 distinct CDR3 sequences, roughly 25% seen once. With V trimmed by 4 bases and J by 0 bases, 1 base remained unmatched. Germline lookup yields CDR1 SQVTM and CDR2 ANQGSEA. This CDR3 comprises 13 residues. This clonotype was detected ten times or more. No antigen is known for it. This material consisted of CD4+ T cells sorted from PBMCs, taken around 5 days after vaccination. The rearrangement joins TRBV29-1 to TRBJ1-2; 8 positions agree with TRBD1. The source is a man aged 50 to 60 who received an inactivated influenza vaccine. This CDR3 is CSVGTGTNYGYTF. The CDR3 DNA reads TGCAGCGTTGGGACAGGGACTAACTATGGCTACACCTTC.